This T cell receptor (beta chain) was recovered during a study of shared clonotypes between healthy human individuals. The donor population consisted of healthy HIV-negative adults with no recent acute infections or vaccinations. The study drew all its donors from Caucasian adults living in Nashville, Tennessee. V lost 5 bases, J lost 5 bases, and 18 bases lay in between. The V gene's germline CDR1 is MNHEY and CDR2 SVGAGI. The CDR3 consists of 15 residues. Generated by immunoSEQ multiplex PCR, the TCRdb table keeps only in-frame clones and is missing some. This table has roughly 490,000 clones, about 79% appearing once.

The sequencing sample was made of PBMCs. The receptor was isolated from a woman in her forties in good health. Some clones in this sample may be carry-over from other donors' samples. The chain uses TRBV6-5 and TRBJ2-5, with D possibly TRBD1 on 6 matching bases. The CDR3 nucleotides read TGTGCCAGCAGTCCAGGGCAGGGGCCGGCGGAGACCCAGTACTTC. It translates to CASSPGQGPAETQYF.